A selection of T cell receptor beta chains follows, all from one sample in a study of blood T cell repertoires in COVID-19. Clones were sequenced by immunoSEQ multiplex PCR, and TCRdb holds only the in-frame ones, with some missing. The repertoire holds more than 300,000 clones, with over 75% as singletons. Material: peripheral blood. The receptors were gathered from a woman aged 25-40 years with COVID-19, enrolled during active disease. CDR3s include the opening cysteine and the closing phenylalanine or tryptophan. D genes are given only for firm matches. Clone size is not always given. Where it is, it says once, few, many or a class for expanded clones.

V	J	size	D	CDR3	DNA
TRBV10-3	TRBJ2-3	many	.	CAISEPRSVTQYF	TGTGCCATCAGTGAGCCGAGGAGCGTGACGCAGTATTTT
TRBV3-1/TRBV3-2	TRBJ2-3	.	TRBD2	CASSQGKLAGGPGDTQYF	TGTGCCAGCAGCCAAGGGAAACTAGCGGGAGGGCCAGGAGATACGCAGTATTTT
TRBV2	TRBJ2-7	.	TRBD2	CASIKGGSSYEQYF	TGTGCCAGCATCAAGGGCGGGAGCTCCTACGAGCAGTACTTC
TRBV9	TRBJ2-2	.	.	CASSVSPTGELFF	TGTGCCAGCAGCGTCTCCCCCACCGGGGAGCTGTTTTTT
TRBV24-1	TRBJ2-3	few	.	CATSDIGTWATDTQYF	TGTGCCACCAGTGACATTGGGACTTGGGCTACAGATACGCAGTATTTT
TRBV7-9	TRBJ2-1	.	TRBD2	CASSLGGREDNEQFF	TGTGCCAGCAGCTTGGGCGGGAGAGAGGACAATGAGCAGTTCTTC
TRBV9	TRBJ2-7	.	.	CASSLSNRAYEQYF	TGTGCCAGCAGCCTTTCCAACAGGGCCTACGAGCAGTACTTC
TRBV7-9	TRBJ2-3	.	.	CASSLPPSLDTQYF	TGTGCCAGCAGCTTACCGCCTAGCCTTGATACGCAGTATTTT
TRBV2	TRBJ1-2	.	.	CASSEAQDGYTF	TGTGCCAGCAGTGAAGCGCAGGATGGCTACACCTTC
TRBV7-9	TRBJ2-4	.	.	CASSLGRALAKNIQYF	TGTGCCAGCAGCTTAGGCAGGGCCCTAGCCAAAAACATTCAGTACTTC
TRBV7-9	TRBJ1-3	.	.	CASRPEGPGNTIYF	TGTGCCAGCAGACCGGAGGGCCCTGGAAACACCATATATTTT
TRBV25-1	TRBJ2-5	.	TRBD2	CASSAGLAAHGETQYF	TGTGCCAGCAGTGCGGGACTAGCGGCCCATGGGGAGACCCAGTACTTC
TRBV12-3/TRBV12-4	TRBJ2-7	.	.	CASSQSAEEQYF	TGTGCCAGCAGTCAGAGCGCGGAGGAGCAGTACTTC
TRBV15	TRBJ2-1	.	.	CATSRDFVGGYNEQFF	TGTGCCACCAGCAGAGATTTTGTAGGGGGCTACAATGAGCAGTTCTTC
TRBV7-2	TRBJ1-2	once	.	CASSPRDRGYGYTF	TGTGCCAGCAGCCCGCGGGACCGAGGCTATGGCTACACCTTC
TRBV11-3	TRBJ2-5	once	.	CASSSRGQETQYF	TGTGCCAGCAGCTCCCGGGGGCAAGAGACCCAGTACTTC
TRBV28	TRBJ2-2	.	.	CASSLLGVGTGELFF	TGTGCCAGCAGTTTACTAGGGGTAGGCACCGGGGAGCTGTTTTTT
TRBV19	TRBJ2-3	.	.	CASTRRSAGRIDTQYF	TGTGCCAGTACCCGTCGGTCAGCGGGCCGAATAGATACGCAGTATTTT
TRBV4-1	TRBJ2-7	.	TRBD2	CASSQGPSGISYEQYF	TGCGCCAGCAGCCAAGGTCCTAGCGGGATCTCCTACGAGCAGTACTTC
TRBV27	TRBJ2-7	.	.	CASSFAAGGHPPYEQYF	TGTGCCAGCAGTTTTGCAGCCGGGGGGCACCCTCCCTACGAGCAGTACTTC
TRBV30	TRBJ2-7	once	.	CAWRTAGNRYEQYF	TGTGCCTGGAGAACAGCCGGGAACCGCTACGAGCAGTACTTC
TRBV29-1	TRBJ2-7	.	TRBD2	CSVAGGVLDEQYF	TGCAGCGTTGCCGGGGGGGTCTTGGACGAGCAGTACTTC
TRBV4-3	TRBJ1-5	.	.	CASSRDSGGSQPQHF	TGCGCCAGCAGCCGAGATTCGGGAGGTAGTCAGCCCCAGCATTTT
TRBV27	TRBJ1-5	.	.	CASSFGGSNQPQHF	TGTGCCAGCAGTTTCGGGGGTAGCAATCAGCCCCAGCATTTT
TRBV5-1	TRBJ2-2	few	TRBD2	CASSPGTSTGELFF	TGCGCCAGCAGCCCAGGGACTAGCACCGGGGAGCTGTTTTTT
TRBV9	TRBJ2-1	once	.	CASSPSPMSSYNEQFF	TGTGCCAGCAGCCCGAGCCCCATGAGCTCCTACAATGAGCAGTTCTTC
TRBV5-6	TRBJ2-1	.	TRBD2	CASSLALVGRGGNEQFF	TGTGCCAGCAGCTTGGCCTTAGTCGGGAGGGGTGGTAATGAGCAGTTCTTC
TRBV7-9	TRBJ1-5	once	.	CASSSGVLGQPQHF	TGTGCCAGCAGCTCGGGCGTACTAGGACAGCCCCAGCATTTT
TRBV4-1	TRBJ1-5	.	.	CASNRVPINQPQHF	TGCGCCAGCAATAGAGTTCCCATTAATCAGCCCCAGCATTTT
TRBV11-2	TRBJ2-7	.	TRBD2	CASRPLLAGEQYF	TGTGCCAGCAGGCCTCTACTAGCGGGCGAGCAGTACTTC
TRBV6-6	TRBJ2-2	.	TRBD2	CASRPGLAGVTELFF	TGTGCCAGTCGTCCGGGACTAGCGGGAGTCACGGAGCTGTTTTTT
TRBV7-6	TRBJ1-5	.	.	CASSLGPGSGRIQPQHF	TGTGCCAGCAGCTTAGGTCCCGGTTCAGGGCGTATTCAGCCCCAGCATTTT
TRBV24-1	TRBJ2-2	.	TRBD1	CATSEDRGRVTGELFF	TGTGCCACCAGCGAAGACAGGGGAAGAGTCACCGGGGAGCTGTTTTTT
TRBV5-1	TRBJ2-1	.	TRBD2	CASTPRLAGGPIDEQFF	TGCGCCAGCACTCCCCGTCTAGCGGGAGGGCCGATCGATGAGCAGTTCTTC
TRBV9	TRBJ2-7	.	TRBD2	CASSVGLAGGIYEQYF	TGTGCCAGCAGCGTAGGGCTAGCGGGAGGGATTTACGAGCAGTACTTC
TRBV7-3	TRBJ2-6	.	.	CASRRRSGANVLTF	TGTGCTTCTAGGAGGCGCTCTGGGGCCAACGTCCTGACTTTC
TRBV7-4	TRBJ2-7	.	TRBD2	CASSSRDYSYEQYF	TGTGCCAGCAGCTCCCGGGACTACTCCTACGAGCAGTACTTC
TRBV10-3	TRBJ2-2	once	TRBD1	CARNDRDRVKEGGGELFF	TGTGCCAGGAATGACCGGGACAGGGTAAAAGAGGGTGGCGGGGAGCTGTTTTTT
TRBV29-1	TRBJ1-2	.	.	CSVDRNRVGYGYTF	TGCAGCGTTGATCGTAACAGGGTCGGCTATGGCTACACCTTC
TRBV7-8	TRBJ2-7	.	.	CASSLGVPALISYEQYF	TGTGCCAGCAGCTTAGGTGTGCCAGCGCTTATCTCCTACGAGCAGTACTTC
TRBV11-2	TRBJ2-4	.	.	CASSRDNPLAKNIQYF	TGTGCCAGCAGCCGCGACAATCCCTTGGCCAAAAACATTCAGTACTTC
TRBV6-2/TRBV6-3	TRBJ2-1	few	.	CASSYSGGGEFF	TGTGCCAGCAGTTACTCGGGCGGAGGTGAGTTCTTC
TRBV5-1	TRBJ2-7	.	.	CASSLVEVGQYF	TGCGCCAGCAGCTTGGTAGAGGTCGGGCAGTACTTC
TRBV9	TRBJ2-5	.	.	CASSVGGDPQETQYF	TGTGCCAGCAGCGTAGGGGGGGATCCACAAGAGACCCAGTACTTC
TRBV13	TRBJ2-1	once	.	CASSLGRYREQFF	TGTGCCAGCAGCTTAGGTCGTTATCGGGAGCAGTTCTTC
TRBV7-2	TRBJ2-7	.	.	CASSPRAYEQYF	TGTGCCAGCAGCCCGAGAGCCTACGAGCAGTACTTC
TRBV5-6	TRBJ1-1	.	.	CASSSLWGDTEAFF	TGTGCCAGCAGCTCACTATGGGGCGACACTGAAGCTTTCTTT
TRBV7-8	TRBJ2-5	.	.	CASSILQETQYF	TGTGCCAGCAGCATCCTACAAGAGACCCAGTACTTC
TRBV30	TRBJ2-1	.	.	CAWSVGREQFF	TGTGCCTGGAGTGTGGGGCGTGAGCAGTTCTTC
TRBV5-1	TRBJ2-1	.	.	CASSFNRGGNEQFF	TGCGCCAGCAGCTTCAACAGGGGGGGCAATGAGCAGTTCTTC
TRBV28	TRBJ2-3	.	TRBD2	CASSLASGRTDTQYF	TGTGCCAGCAGTTTAGCTAGCGGGAGGACAGATACGCAGTATTTT
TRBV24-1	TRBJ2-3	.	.	CATSGSGSTDTQYF	TGTGCCACCAGTGGTTCCGGGTCCACAGATACGCAGTATTTT
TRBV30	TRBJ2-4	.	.	CAWSVRGLRGIQYF	TGTGCCTGGAGTGTACGTGGGCTCCGGGGCATTCAGTACTTC
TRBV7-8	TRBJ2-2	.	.	CASSLVGGTGELFF	TGTGCCAGCAGCTTAGTAGGGGGCACCGGGGAGCTGTTTTTT
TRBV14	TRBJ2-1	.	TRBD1	CASSQNRGSYNEQFF	TGTGCCAGCAGCCAAAACAGGGGTTCCTACAATGAGCAGTTCTTC
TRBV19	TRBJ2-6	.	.	CASSIDTVGANVLTF	TGTGCCAGTAGTATTGACACTGTTGGGGCCAACGTCCTGACTTTC
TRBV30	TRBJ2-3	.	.	CAWRGGPDTQYF	TGTGCCTGGAGGGGGGGGCCAGATACGCAGTATTTT
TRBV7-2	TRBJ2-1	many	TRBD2	CASSPGLAGANEQFF	TGTGCCAGCAGCCCGGGACTAGCGGGAGCCAATGAGCAGTTCTTC